These 7 T cell receptor beta chains were all obtained from the same sample, sequenced in a study of cytomegalovirus exposure and HLA in healthy donors. PCR was performed using 60 Vbeta and 13 Jbeta primers. Profiled with immunoSEQ multiplex PCR; TCRdb holds only in-frame clones, not every one. The sample holds more than 90,000 clones; about four fifths are singletons and the top ten take around 3.2%. The sample was PBMCs. These receptors all come from a woman in her thirties or forties in good health and CMV-seronegative.

This clone is a singleton in its sample. V usage is TRBV29-1 and J usage is TRBJ2-1; unclear D gene. Germline V gene sequence: CDR1 SQVTM, CDR2 ANQGSEA. This CDR3 comprises 11 residues. The germline V and J ends were trimmed by 5 bases and 6 bases, with 8 bases remaining between them. The CDR3 bases are TGCAGCGTTCTTAGAGTCAATGAGCAGTTCTTC. Its protein product is CSVLRVNEQFF.

This sequence joins TRBV6-4 and TRBJ1-2; tentatively, D is TRBD1 (5 bases). CDR1 MRHNA and CDR2 SNTAGT come from the germline V gene. This CDR3 region has 12 residues. Trimming removed 6 bases from V and 6 bases from J, with 11 bases in between. CDR3 bases: TGTGCCAGCAGCCGGGGGGGGGATGGCTACACCTTC. Translation gives CASSRGGDGYTF.

V usage is TRBV19 and J usage is TRBJ1-2, with 7 bases fitting TRBD1. The CDR3 length is 17 residues. CDR1 is LNHDA, CDR2 SQIVND, per germline (reference sequence). Losses at the gene ends were 0 bases for V and 6 bases for J; bases not matched to a gene: 13. As DNA, the CDR3 is TGTGCCAGTAGTATAGATAGTCGGACAGGCGAGTATAATGGCTACACCTTC. Its protein is CASSIDSRTGEYNGYTF.

This clone came up a few times. The chain joins TRBV5-1 to TRBJ1-5; D unclear. The CDR3 extends over 12 amino acids. Trimming stripped 5 bases from V and 5 bases from J, with 8 bases between. The V gene's germline CDR1 is SGHRS and CDR2 YFSETQ. The CDR3 DNA reads as TGCGCCAGCAGAGATGAGGATCAGCCCCAGCATTTT. This gives the protein CASRDEDQPQHF.

The gene calls are TRBV7-8 and TRBJ1-5; TRBD1 agrees at 7 bases. Per the germline V gene, CDR1 is SGHVS and CDR2 is FQNEAQ. The CDR3 consists of 14 residues. After removal of 4 bases from V and 7 bases from J, the junction contained 7 bases not matched to a gene. For the CDR3, the DNA is TGTGCCAGCAGCTATTCAGGGGGGTACCAGCCCCAGCATTTT. This sequence encodes CASSYSGGYQPQHF. Full variable domain (rest looked up from reference TRBV7-8 and TRBJ1-5): GAGVSQSPRYKVAKRGQDVALRCDPISGHVSLFWYQQALGQGPEFLTYFQNEAQLDKSGLPSDRFFAERPEGSVSTLKIQRTQQEDSAVYLCASSYSGGYQPQHFGDGTRLSIL.

This clone was observed once. The chain carries TRBV6-6 and TRBJ1-1; a weak D match, TRBD1 (5 bases). V lost 0 bases and J lost 5, with 10 bases in between. The CDR3 extends over 14 amino acids. Germline assignment: CDR1 MNHNY and CDR2 SVGAGI (reference sequence). The chain's CDR3 is CASSYSQVGTEAFF. The CDR3 nucleotides are TGTGCCAGCAGTTACTCACAGGTCGGTACTGAAGCTTTCTTT.

The chain couples TRBV4-2 to TRBJ2-1, with 7 bases identical to TRBD1. This CDR3 spans 14 amino acids. The J segment lost 7 bases and the V segment lost 0 bases, leaving 3 bases of the junction unmatched. Germline CDR1 LGHNA, CDR2 YNFKEQ. The CDR3 here is CASSQDQGENEQFF. As DNA, the CDR3 is TGTGCCAGCAGCCAAGATCAGGGGGAAAATGAGCAGTTCTTC.